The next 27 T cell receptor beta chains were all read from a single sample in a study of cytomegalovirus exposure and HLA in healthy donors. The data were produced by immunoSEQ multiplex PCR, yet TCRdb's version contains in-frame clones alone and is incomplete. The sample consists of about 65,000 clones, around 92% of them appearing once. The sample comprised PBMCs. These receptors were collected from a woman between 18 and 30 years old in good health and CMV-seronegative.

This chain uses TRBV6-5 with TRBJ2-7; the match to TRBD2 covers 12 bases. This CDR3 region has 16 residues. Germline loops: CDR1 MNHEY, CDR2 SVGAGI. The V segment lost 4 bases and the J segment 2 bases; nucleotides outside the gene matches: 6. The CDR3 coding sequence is TGTGCCAGCAGTTCCAGGACTAGCGGGACCACCTACGAGCAGTACTTC. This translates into CASSSRTSGTTYEQYF.

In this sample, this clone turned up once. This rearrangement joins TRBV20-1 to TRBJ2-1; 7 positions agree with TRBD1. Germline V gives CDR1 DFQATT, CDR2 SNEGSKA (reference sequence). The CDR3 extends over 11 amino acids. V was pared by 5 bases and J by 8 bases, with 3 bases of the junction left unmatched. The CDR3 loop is CSARQGYEQFF. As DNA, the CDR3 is TGCAGTGCTCGACAGGGCTATGAGCAGTTCTTC.

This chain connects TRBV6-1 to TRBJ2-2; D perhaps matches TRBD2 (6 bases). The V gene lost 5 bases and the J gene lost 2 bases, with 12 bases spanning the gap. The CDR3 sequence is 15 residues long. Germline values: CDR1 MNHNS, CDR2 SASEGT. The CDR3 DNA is TGTGCCAGCAGTCCTCCGGGACTTAACACCGGGGAGCTGTTTTTT. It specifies CASSPPGLNTGELFF.

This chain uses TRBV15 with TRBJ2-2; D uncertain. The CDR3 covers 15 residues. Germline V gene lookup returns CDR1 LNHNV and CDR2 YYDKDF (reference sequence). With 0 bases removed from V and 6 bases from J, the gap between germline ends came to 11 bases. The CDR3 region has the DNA TGTGCCACCAGCAGAGACTCCCTAGGTTCCGGGGAGCTGTTTTTT. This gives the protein CATSRDSLGSGELFF.

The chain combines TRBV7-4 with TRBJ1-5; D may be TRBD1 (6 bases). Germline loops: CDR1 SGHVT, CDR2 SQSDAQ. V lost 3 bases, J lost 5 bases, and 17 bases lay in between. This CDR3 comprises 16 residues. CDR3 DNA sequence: TGTGCCAGCAGCTTCAGCTCACAGGGTATGGATCAGCCCCAGCATTTT. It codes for CASSFSSQGMDQPQHF.

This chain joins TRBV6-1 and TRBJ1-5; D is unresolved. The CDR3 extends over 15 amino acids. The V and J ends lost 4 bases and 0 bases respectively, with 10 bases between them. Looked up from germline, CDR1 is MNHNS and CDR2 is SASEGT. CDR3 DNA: TGTGCCAGCAGTGTCTTGGCGGGTAGCAATCAGCCCCAGCATTTT. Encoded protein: CASSVLAGSNQPQHF.

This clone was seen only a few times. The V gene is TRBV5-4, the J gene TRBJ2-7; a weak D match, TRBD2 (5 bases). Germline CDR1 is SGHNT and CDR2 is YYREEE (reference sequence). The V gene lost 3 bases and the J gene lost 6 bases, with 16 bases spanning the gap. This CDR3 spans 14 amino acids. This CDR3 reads CASSSRGEGGEQYF. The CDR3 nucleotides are TGTGCCAGCAGCTCCCGGGGAGAGGGCGGCGAGCAGTACTTC.

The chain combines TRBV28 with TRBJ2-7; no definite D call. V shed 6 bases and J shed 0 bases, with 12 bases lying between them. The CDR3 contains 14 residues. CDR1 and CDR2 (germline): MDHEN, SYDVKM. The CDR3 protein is CASREIATSYEQYF. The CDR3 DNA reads TGTGCCAGCAGGGAGATTGCCACCTCCTACGAGCAGTACTTC.

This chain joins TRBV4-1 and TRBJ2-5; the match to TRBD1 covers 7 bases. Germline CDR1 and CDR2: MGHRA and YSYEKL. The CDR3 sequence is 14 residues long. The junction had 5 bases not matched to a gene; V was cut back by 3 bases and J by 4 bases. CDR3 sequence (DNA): TGCGCCAGCAGCCACGACAGGGTTGGAGAGACCCAGTACTTC. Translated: CASSHDRVGETQYF.

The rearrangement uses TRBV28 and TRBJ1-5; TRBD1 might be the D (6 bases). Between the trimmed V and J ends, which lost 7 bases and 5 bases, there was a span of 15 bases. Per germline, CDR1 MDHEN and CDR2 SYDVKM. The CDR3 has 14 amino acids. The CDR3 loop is CASTTNQGYQPQHF. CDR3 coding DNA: TGTGCCAGCACCACTAACCAGGGGTATCAGCCCCAGCATTTT.

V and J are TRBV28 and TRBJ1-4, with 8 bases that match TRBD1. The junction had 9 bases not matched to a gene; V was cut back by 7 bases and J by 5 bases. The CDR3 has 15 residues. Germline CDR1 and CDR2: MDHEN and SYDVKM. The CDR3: CASTEQGGWNEKLFF. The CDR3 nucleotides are TGTGCCAGCACGGAACAGGGGGGATGGAATGAAAAACTGTTTTTT.

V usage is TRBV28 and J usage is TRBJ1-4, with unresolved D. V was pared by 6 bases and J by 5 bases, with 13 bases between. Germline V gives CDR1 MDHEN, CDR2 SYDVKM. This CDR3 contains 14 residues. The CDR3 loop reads CASRKPVVNEKLFF. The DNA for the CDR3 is TGTGCCAGCAGAAAACCGGTGGTGAATGAAAAACTGTTTTTT. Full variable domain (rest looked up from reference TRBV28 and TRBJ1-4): DVKVTQSSRYLVKRTGEKVFLECVQDMDHENMFWYRQDPGLGLRLIYFSYDVKMKEKGDIPEGYSVSREKKERFSLILESASTNQTSMYLCASRKPVVNEKLFFGSGTQLSVL.

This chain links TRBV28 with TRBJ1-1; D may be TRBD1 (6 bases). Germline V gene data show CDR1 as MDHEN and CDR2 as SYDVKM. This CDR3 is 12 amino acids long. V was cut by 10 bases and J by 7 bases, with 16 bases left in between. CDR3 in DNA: TGTGCCACTAGGACAGCGAGGCATGAAGCTTTCTTT. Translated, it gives CATRTARHEAFF. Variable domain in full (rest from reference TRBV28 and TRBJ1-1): DVKVTQSSRYLVKRTGEKVFLECVQDMDHENMFWYRQDPGLGLRLIYFSYDVKMKEKGDIPEGYSVSREKKERFSLILESASTNQTSMYLCATRTARHEAFFGQGTRLTVV.

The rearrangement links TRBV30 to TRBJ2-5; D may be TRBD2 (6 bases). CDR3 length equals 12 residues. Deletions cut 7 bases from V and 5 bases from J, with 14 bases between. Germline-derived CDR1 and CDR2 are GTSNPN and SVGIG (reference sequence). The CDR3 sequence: CALRGTWETQYF. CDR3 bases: TGTGCCTTGCGGGGAACCTGGGAGACCCAGTACTTC.

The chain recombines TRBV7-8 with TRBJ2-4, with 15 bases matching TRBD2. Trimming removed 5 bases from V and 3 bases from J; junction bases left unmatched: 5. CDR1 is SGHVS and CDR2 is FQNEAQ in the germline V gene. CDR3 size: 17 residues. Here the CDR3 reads CASSRTSGGGVKNIQYF. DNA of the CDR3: TGTGCCAGCAGCCGGACTAGCGGGGGGGGAGTCAAAAACATTCAGTACTTC.

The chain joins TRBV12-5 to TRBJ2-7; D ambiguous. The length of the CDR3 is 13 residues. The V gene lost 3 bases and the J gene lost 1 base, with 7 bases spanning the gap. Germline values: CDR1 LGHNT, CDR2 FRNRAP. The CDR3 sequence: CASGFDGSYEQYF. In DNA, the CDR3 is TGTGCTAGTGGTTTTGACGGGTCCTACGAGCAGTACTTC.

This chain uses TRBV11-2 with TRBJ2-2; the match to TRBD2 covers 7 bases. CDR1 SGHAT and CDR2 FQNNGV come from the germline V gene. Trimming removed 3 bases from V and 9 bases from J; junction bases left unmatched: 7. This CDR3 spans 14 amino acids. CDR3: CASSLLAGARELFF. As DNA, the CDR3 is TGTGCCAGCAGCTTGTTAGCGGGCGCGAGGGAGCTGTTTTTT.

This CDR3 is CASSLESGNEYEQYF. The CDR3 DNA reads as TGTGCCAGCAGCTTAGAATCGGGGAACGAATACGAGCAGTACTTC. The rearrangement joins TRBV11-3 to TRBJ2-7; maybe TRBD2 (5 bases). Germline V lookup: CDR1 SGHNT, CDR2 YENEEA. The CDR3 covers 15 residues. Deletions cut 0 bases from V and 4 bases from J, with 13 bases between.

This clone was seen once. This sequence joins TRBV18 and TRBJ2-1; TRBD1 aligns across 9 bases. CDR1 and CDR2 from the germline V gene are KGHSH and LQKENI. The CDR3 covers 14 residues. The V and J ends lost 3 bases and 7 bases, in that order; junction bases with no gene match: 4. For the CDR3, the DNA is TGTGCCAGCTCACCCGGAGGGACAGGGAATGAGCAGTTCTTC. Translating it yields CASSPGGTGNEQFF.

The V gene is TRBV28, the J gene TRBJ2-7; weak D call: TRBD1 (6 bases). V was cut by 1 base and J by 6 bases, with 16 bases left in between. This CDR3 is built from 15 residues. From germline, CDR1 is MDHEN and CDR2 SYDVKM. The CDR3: CASSLSLSGVGEQYF. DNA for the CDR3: TGTGCCAGCAGTTTATCCCTATCAGGGGTGGGCGAGCAGTACTTC. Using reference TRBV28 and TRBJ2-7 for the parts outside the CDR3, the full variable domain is DVKVTQSSRYLVKRTGEKVFLECVQDMDHENMFWYRQDPGLGLRLIYFSYDVKMKEKGDIPEGYSVSREKKERFSLILESASTNQTSMYLCASSLSLSGVGEQYFGPGTRLTVT.

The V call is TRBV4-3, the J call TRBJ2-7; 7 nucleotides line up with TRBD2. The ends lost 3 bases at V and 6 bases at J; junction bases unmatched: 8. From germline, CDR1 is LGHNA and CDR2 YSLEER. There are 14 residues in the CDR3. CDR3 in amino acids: CASSQYTSVPEQYF. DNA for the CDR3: TGCGCCAGCAGCCAGTACACTAGCGTTCCCGAGCAGTACTTC.

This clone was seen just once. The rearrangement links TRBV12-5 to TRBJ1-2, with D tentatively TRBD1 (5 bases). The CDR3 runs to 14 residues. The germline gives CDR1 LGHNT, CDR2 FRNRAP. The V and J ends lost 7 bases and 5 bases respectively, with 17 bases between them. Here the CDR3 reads CASAPSGTSYGYTF. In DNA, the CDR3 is TGTGCTAGTGCCCCCTCTGGGACTTCTTATGGCTACACCTTC.

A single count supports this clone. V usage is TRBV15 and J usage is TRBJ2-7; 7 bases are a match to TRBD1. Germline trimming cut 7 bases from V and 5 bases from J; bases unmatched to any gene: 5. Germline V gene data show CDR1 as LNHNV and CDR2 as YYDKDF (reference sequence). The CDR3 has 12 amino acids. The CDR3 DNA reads TGTGCCACCAAGGGGGCTGAGAACGAGCAGTACTTC. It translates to CATKGAENEQYF.

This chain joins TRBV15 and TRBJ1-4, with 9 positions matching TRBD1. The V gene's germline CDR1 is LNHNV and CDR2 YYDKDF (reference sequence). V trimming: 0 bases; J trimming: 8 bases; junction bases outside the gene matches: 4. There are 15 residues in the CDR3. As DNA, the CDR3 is TGTGCCACCAGCAGAGAACAGGGGGCCGCCGAAAAACTGTTTTTT. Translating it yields CATSREQGAAEKLFF.

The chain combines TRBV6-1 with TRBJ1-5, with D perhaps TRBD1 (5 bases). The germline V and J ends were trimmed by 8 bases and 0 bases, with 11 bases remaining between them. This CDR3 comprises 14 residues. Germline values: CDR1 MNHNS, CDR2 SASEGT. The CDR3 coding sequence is TGTGCCAGCTGGAGGGACTATAGCAATCAGCCCCAGCATTTT. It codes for CASWRDYSNQPQHF.

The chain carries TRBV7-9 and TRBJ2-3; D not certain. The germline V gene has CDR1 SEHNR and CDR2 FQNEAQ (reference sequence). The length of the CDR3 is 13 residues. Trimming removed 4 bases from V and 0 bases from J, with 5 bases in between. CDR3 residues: CASSSTSTDTQYF. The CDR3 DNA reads TGTGCCAGCAGCTCGACTAGCACAGATACGCAGTATTTT.

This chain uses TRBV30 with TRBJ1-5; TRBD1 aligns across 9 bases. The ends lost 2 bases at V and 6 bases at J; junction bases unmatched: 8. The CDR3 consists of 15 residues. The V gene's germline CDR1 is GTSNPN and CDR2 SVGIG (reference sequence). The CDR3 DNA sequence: TGTGCCTGGAGTCAAACAACAGGGGGCGGTCAGCCCCAGCATTTT. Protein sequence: CAWSQTTGGGQPQHF.